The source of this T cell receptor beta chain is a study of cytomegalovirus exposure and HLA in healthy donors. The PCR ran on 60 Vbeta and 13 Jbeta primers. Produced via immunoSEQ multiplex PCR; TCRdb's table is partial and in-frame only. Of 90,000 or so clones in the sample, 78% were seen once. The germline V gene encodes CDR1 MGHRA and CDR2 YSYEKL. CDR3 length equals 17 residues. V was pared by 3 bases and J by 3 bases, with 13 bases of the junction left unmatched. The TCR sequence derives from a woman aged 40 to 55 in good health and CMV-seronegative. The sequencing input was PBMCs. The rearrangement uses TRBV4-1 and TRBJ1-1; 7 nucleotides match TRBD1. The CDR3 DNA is TGCGCCAGCAGCCAGCTTGGGACAGTCACCACGGACACTGAAGCTTTCTTT. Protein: CASSQLGTVTTDTEAFF.